This T cell receptor (beta chain) was observed in a study of circulating tumor DNA in untreated peripheral T-cell lymphoma. The germline V gene has CDR1 SGHVT and CDR2 SQSDAQ. The CDR3 spans 15 residues. The V end was cut by 3 bases, the J end by 0 bases, with 8 bases between. Tumor tissue was collected at baseline, before treatment began. A word on this clone: Its antigen remains unknown.

Study findings and constraints: Baseline tissues yielded approximately 82% and baseline serum 65% to 75% tumor-specific clonotype detection.

Measured with immunoSEQ multiplex PCR; TCRdb has only the in-frame clones, and not every one. Counted here are fewer than 11,000 clones, about 76% occurring once; the ten biggest clones make up about 28%. Sequenced: tumor tissue. The V gene is TRBV7-4, the J gene TRBJ1-4, with D hard to call. This TCR came from a human donor with peripheral T-cell lymphoma. The CDR3 is CASSLRTATNEKLFF. Written as DNA, the CDR3 is TGTGCCAGCAGCTTGAGGACCGCAACTAATGAAAAACTGTTTTTT.